This entry lists 23 T cell receptor beta chains sequenced from one sample in a study of CD8 T cells in ankylosing spondylitis. Each CDR3 protein is one row after TCRdb ran MiXCR on the 5' RACE reads. The data show approximately 290,000 distinct CDR3 sequences, roughly 20% seen once. The sequencing sample was made of blood, either unsorted or a sorted T cell fraction (not recorded which). The origin of the receptors is a female donor with ankylosing spondylitis or in good health (not recorded which).

This clonotype showed up just a few times. The chain has TRBV12-3 or TRBV12-4 and TRBJ2-4; D uncertain. CDR3 length equals 11 residues. Deletions cut 3 bases from V and 8 bases from J, with 5 bases between. The CDR3 DNA sequence: TGTGCCAGCAGTTTGAGAGACATTCAGTACTTC. This sequence encodes CASSLRDIQYF.

This clonotype was observed a few times. This chain connects TRBV5-1 to TRBJ2-5; 11 positions agree with TRBD2. Per the germline V gene, CDR1 is SGHRS and CDR2 is YFSETQ. The J segment lost 5 bases and the V segment lost 1 base, leaving 4 bases of the junction unmatched. The CDR3 is 15 amino acids. Here the CDR3 DNA reads TGCGCCAGCAGCTTGTTTACTAGCGGGAGTGAGACCCAGTACTTC. Protein product: CASSLFTSGSETQYF. The whole variable domain, filled in from reference TRBV5-1 and TRBJ2-5, reads KAGVTQTPRYLIKTRGQQVTLSCSPISGHRSVSWYQQTPGQGLQFLFEYFSETQRNKGNFPGRFSGRQFSNSRSEMNVSTLELGDSALYLCASSLFTSGSETQYFGPGTRLLVL.

By sample share, this clonotype is medium-sized. This chain links TRBV29-1 with TRBJ2-5, with D perhaps given as TRBD1 or TRBD2 (5 bases each). Germline V gives CDR1 SQVTM, CDR2 ANQGSEA. Trimming took 3 bases from V and 2 from J, leaving 10 bases between them. The CDR3 contains 13 residues. Written as DNA, the CDR3 is TGCAGCGTTGACGGGGCACGACAAGAGACCCAGTACTTC. It encodes CSVDGARQETQYF.

This clonotype was detected only a few times. CDR3 nucleotides: TGTGCCAGCAGCTTTCGACAGTTAGGGGAGACCCAGTACTTC. Translation gives CASSFRQLGETQYF. The chain recombines TRBV11-2 with TRBJ2-5; D is possibly TRBD1 (5 bases). Germline CDR1 SGHAT, CDR2 FQNNGV. CDR3 length: 14 amino acids. V lost 3 bases, J lost 5 bases, and 13 bases lay in between. The whole variable domain, remainder taken from reference TRBV11-2 and TRBJ2-5, is EAGVAQSPRYKIIEKRQSVAFWCNPISGHATLYWYQQILGQGPKLLIQFQNNGVVDDSQLPKDRFSAERLKGVDSTLKIQPAKLEDSAVYLCASSFRQLGETQYFGPGTRLLVL.

J is TRBJ1-3 and V is TRBV6-1; 9 bases agree with TRBD1. The CDR3 runs 16 residues. Losses at the gene ends were 5 bases for V and 2 bases for J; bases not matched to a gene: 7. Germline V gene data show CDR1 as MNHNS and CDR2 as SASEGT. CDR3 nucleotides: TGTGCCAGCAGTCCCTGGGGGACAGGGCCTGGAAACACCATATATTTT. This gives the protein CASSPWGTGPGNTIYF.

CDR3 DNA sequence: TGTGCCAGCAGCCAAGATCCCATGGGAAGCGGGAGGTGGTATGAGCAGTTCTTC. Its protein is CASSQDPMGSGRWYEQFF. The chain employs TRBV4-2 and TRBJ2-1; 9 positions match TRBD2. The CDR3 consists of 18 residues. Unmatched junction bases numbered 14, after V lost 0 bases and J lost 8 bases. Per germline, CDR1 LGHNA and CDR2 YNFKEQ.

The rearrangement links TRBV30 to TRBJ2-7; no clear D. The germline V gene encodes CDR1 GTSNPN and CDR2 SVGIG (reference sequence). This CDR3 spans 11 amino acids. V lost 7 bases to trimming and J lost 9 bases, with 16 bases between them. CDR3 in amino acids: CAYSPGMAQYF. In DNA, the CDR3 is TGTGCCTACAGTCCAGGCATGGCGCAGTACTTC. The whole variable domain, remainder taken from reference TRBV30 and TRBJ2-7, is SQTIHQWPATLVQPVGSPLSLECTVEGTSNPNLYWYRQAAGRGLQLLFYSVGIGQISSEVPQNLSASRPQDRQFILSSKKLLLSDSGFYLCAYSPGMAQYFGPGTRLTVT.

This chain connects TRBV20-1 to TRBJ2-1; 7 nucleotides match TRBD2. This CDR3 is built from 14 residues. Germline V CDR1 and CDR2: DFQATT, SNEGSKA (reference sequence). Losses at the gene ends were 3 bases for V and 5 bases for J; bases not matched to a gene: 7. The CDR3 here is CSASGGSANNEQFF. The CDR3 nucleotides are TGCAGTGCTAGCGGGGGGAGCGCGAACAATGAGCAGTTCTTC.

The chain is built from TRBV20-1 and TRBJ2-1; D might be TRBD1 (6 bases). CDR3 length: 12 residues. In germline, CDR1 is DFQATT, CDR2 SNEGSKA (reference sequence). V shed 3 bases and J shed 7 bases, with 10 bases lying between them. DNA for the CDR3: TGCAGTGCTAGGGACAGAGGGAATGAGCAGTTCTTC. Translating gives CSARDRGNEQFF.

The CDR3 region is CASSPSENYGYTF. The CDR3 bases are TGTGCCAGCTCACCATCGGAAAACTATGGCTACACCTTC. The chain carries TRBV18 and TRBJ1-2; D remains ambiguous. The V gene lost 2 bases and the J gene lost 2 bases, with 6 bases spanning the gap. Germline V gives CDR1 KGHSH, CDR2 LQKENI. This CDR3 is 13 amino acids long.

The chain recombines TRBV7-3 with TRBJ1-1; D ambiguous. The germline V gene has CDR1 SGHTA and CDR2 FQGTGA. Trimming removed 5 bases from V and 5 bases from J, with 15 bases in between. CDR3 length: 14 residues. CDR3 DNA sequence: TGTGCCAGCAGCCCGACAAATTCGGGGACTGAAGCTTTCTTT. It is translated as CASSPTNSGTEAFF. Supplemented by reference TRBV7-3 and TRBJ1-1, the full variable domain reads GAGVSQTPSNKVTEKGKYVELRCDPISGHTALYWYRQSLGQGPEFLIYFQGTGAADDSGLPNDRFFAVRPEGSVSTLKIQRTERGDSAVYLCASSPTNSGTEAFFGQGTRLTVV.

The rearrangement joins TRBV6-4 to TRBJ2-2, with D uncertain. Trimming cost V 6 bases and J 6 bases, with 11 bases left between them. Looked up from germline, CDR1 is MRHNA and CDR2 is SNTAGT. The CDR3 extends over 13 amino acids. CDR3 sequence (DNA): TGTGCCAGCAGCCTCGAGTTGGCCGGGGAGCTGTTTTTT. Its protein is CASSLELAGELFF.

At least ten counts were recorded for this clonotype. The chain carries TRBV3-1 and TRBJ2-7; unclear D gene. The germline V gene has CDR1 LGHDT and CDR2 YNNKEL (reference sequence). V shed 0 bases and J shed 1 base, with 4 bases lying between them. The CDR3 covers 13 residues. CDR3 DNA sequence: TGTGCCAGCAGCCAAGACCGTTCCTACGAGCAGTACTTC. Residues: CASSQDRSYEQYF.

This clonotype has more than one count but fewer than ten. V is TRBV2 and J is TRBJ2-5; no reliable D call. The V gene lost 3 bases and the J gene lost 2 bases, with 10 bases spanning the gap. The CDR3 spans 14 residues. Germline loops: CDR1 SNHLY, CDR2 FYNNEI. CDR3 in DNA: TGTGCCAGCAGTGAGGATGGCGGACAAGAGACCCAGTACTTC. It translates to CASSEDGGQETQYF.

The rearrangement uses TRBV6-1 and TRBJ2-2, with TRBD2 matching 9 bases. CDR3 length: 14 amino acids. The germline V gene has CDR1 MNHNS and CDR2 SASEGT. Trimming took 5 bases from V and 9 from J; bases not matched to a gene: 7. CDR3 coding DNA: TGTGCCAGCAGTAGGCTAGCGGGGAGGAGGGAGCTGTTTTTT. As protein: CASSRLAGRRELFF.

The chain has TRBV29-1 and TRBJ1-1; 10 bases are a match to TRBD1. The V gene's germline CDR1 is SQVTM and CDR2 ANQGSEA. This CDR3 comprises 16 residues. V was pared by 3 bases and J by 0 bases, with 7 bases of the junction left unmatched. The CDR3 bases are TGCAGCGTTGAGATGGGACAGGGGAGGCTGAACACTGAAGCTTTCTTT. It translates to CSVEMGQGRLNTEAFF.

V and J are TRBV12-3 or TRBV12-4 and TRBJ1-6; no definite D call. CDR3 size: 15 residues. V shed 1 base and J shed 0 bases, with 4 bases lying between them. Here the CDR3 DNA reads TGTGCCAGCAGTTTAGACCGCTCCTATAATTCACCCCTCCACTTT. This translates into CASSLDRSYNSPLHF.

This clonotype was found a few times. This chain connects TRBV20-1 to TRBJ2-5, with 8 bases identical to TRBD1. With V trimmed by 2 bases and J by 7 bases, 6 bases remained unmatched. This CDR3 has 13 amino acids. Germline CDR1 DFQATT, CDR2 SNEGSKA (reference sequence). The CDR3 region is CSARRDRPGTQYF. The CDR3, as DNA: TGCAGTGCTAGAAGGGACAGGCCTGGGACCCAGTACTTC.

V is TRBV4-3 and J is TRBJ1-6; 7 nucleotides agree with TRBD1. This CDR3 is 15 amino acids long. V dropped 1 base and J dropped 6; count of bases not matched to a gene: 3. The germline V gene encodes CDR1 LGHNA and CDR2 YSLEER. The CDR3 loop is CASSQAGDSNSPLHF. The CDR3 nucleotides are TGCGCCAGCAGCCAAGCCGGGGACAGTAATTCACCCCTCCACTTT.

The chain employs TRBV5-1 and TRBJ2-3; possible D gene TRBD2, 5 bases. V was trimmed by 3 bases and J by 3 bases, leaving 17 bases between them. Germline assignment: CDR1 SGHRS and CDR2 YFSETQ. The CDR3 is 16 residues long. The CDR3 DNA follows: TGCGCCAGCAGCTCGGCCGGTCAACTAGTTACAGATACGCAGTATTTT. This gives the protein CASSSAGQLVTDTQYF.

V is TRBV12-3 or TRBV12-4 and J is TRBJ2-7; D may be TRBD2 (6 bases). Trimming took 6 bases from V and 1 from J, leaving 13 bases between them. The CDR3 is 14 residues long. The CDR3 DNA follows: TGTGCCAGCAGCGCAGGAGGGTTGTCCTACGAGCAGTACTTC. Translated: CASSAGGLSYEQYF.

The chain has TRBV28 and TRBJ1-4; 7 positions agree with TRBD1. Germline loops: CDR1 MDHEN, CDR2 SYDVKM. J was trimmed by 4 bases and V by 2 bases; bases with no gene match: 1. This CDR3 is built from 14 residues. CDR3 bases: TGTGCCAGCAGTTTAACAGGGGTTAATGAAAAACTGTTTTTT. This codes for CASSLTGVNEKLFF.

The chain is built from TRBV11-2 and TRBJ2-1; tentatively, D is TRBD1 or TRBD2 (5 bases each). Trimming took off 7 bases at V and 8 bases at J, with 15 bases between the two ends. The CDR3 spans 13 residues. In germline, CDR1 is SGHAT, CDR2 FQNNGV. For the CDR3, the DNA is TGTGCCAGCACCCGATGGGGGAAGGATGAGCAGTTCTTC. Translation: CASTRWGKDEQFF.